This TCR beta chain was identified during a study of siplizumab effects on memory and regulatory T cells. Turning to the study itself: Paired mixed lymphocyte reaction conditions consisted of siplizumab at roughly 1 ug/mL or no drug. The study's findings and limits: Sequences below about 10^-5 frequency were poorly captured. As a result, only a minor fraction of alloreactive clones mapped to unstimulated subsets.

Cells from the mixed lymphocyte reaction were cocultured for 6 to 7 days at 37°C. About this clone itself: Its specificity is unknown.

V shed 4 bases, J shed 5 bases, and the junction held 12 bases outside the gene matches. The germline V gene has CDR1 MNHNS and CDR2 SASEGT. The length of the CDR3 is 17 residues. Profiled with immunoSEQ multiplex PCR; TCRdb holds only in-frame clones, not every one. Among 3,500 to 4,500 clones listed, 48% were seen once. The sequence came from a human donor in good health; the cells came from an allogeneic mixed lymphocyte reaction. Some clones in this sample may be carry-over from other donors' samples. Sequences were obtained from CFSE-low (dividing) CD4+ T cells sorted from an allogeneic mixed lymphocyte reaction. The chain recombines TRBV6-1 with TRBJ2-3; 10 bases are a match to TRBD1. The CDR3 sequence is CASSVDRGQGSVDTQYF. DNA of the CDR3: TGTGCCAGCAGTGTAGACAGGGGGCAAGGTTCGGTAGATACGCAGTATTTT.